A selection of T cell receptor beta chains follows, all from one sample in a study of T cells in Graves' hyperthyroidism and ophthalmopathy. TCRdb re-called the multiplex PCR reads with MiXCR, one entry per CDR3 protein. This table has about 300,000 distinct CDR3 sequences, around 20% appearing once. The material sequenced was blood. The receptor set was obtained from a man aged 50 to 60 with Graves' ophthalmopathy. Each CDR3 is given with its conserved first and last residue. The order of the fields is clone size, J gene, D gene, V gene, CDR3 protein, CDR3 DNA. A D gene is named only where the DNA matches it firmly. Size is stated for part of the rows, as once, few or many counts, or as a class when the clone is expanded.

>many|TRBJ2-7|TRBD2|TRBV6-1
CASSAGETSGGYEQYF
TGTGCCAGCTCCGCGGGGGAGACTAGCGGGGGGTACGAGCAGTACTTC
>-|TRBJ2-7|-|TRBV2
CASSEVRTSYEQYF
TGTGCCAGCAGTGAAGTTAGGACCTCCTACGAGCAGTACTTC
>-|TRBJ2-7|-|TRBV13
CASSLEDSSGYEQYF
TGTGCCAGCAGCTTAGAAGACAGCTCGGGGTACGAGCAGTACTTC
>many|TRBJ2-5|TRBD2|TRBV15
CATSRASGSGETQYF
TGTGCCACCAGCAGAGCTAGCGGGAGCGGGGAGACCCAGTACTTC
>few|TRBJ2-3|TRBD1|TRBV7-3
CASNVQGAGPTDTQYF
TGTGCCAGCAACGTCCAGGGGGCGGGGCCCACAGATACGCAGTATTTT
>-|TRBJ2-7|-|TRBV10-3
CAISESKVSDGLTYEQYF
TGTGCCATCAGTGAGTCGAAGGTATCGGACGGGCTTACCTACGAGCAGTACTTC
>-|TRBJ2-3|-|TRBV3-1
CASSRLGARDTQYF
TGTGCCAGCAGCCGGTTAGGGGCTAGGGATACGCAGTATTTT
>few|TRBJ2-7|TRBD2|TRBV5-6
CASSPSGSNEQYF
TGTGCCAGCAGCCCTAGCGGGAGCAACGAGCAGTACTTC
>many|TRBJ2-2|TRBD2|TRBV20-1
CSAHPTSGGTGELFF
TGCAGTGCGCACCCGACTAGCGGGGGAACCGGGGAGCTGTTTTTT
>few|TRBJ2-5|-|TRBV18
CASSPPVVGKETQYF
TGTGCCAGCTCACCACCGGTCGTGGGAAAAGAGACCCAGTACTTC
>-|TRBJ1-3|TRBD1|TRBV4-1
CASSQTGGGFGNTIYF
TGTGCCAGCAGCCAAACTGGAGGGGGCTTTGGAAACACCATATATTTT
>few|TRBJ1-2|-|TRBV19
CASNVDGGYTF
TGTGCCAGTAACGTTGACGGTGGCTACACCTTC
>many|TRBJ2-7|-|TRBV5-5
CASSLATYEQYF
TGTGCCAGCAGCTTGGCCACGTACGAGCAGTACTTC
>few|TRBJ1-1|TRBD1|TRBV6-2/TRBV6-3
CASKGTGAEAFF
TGTGCCAGCAAAGGGACAGGGGCTGAAGCTTTCTTT
>many|TRBJ2-3|TRBD2|TRBV3-1
CASSQWGGSRTDTQYF
TGTGCCAGCAGCCAATGGGGCGGGAGTAGGACAGATACGCAGTATTTT
>many|TRBJ2-7|-|TRBV12-3/TRBV12-4
CASSLRGTYSYEQYF
TGTGCCAGCAGTTTAAGGGGGACTTACTCCTACGAGCAGTACTTC